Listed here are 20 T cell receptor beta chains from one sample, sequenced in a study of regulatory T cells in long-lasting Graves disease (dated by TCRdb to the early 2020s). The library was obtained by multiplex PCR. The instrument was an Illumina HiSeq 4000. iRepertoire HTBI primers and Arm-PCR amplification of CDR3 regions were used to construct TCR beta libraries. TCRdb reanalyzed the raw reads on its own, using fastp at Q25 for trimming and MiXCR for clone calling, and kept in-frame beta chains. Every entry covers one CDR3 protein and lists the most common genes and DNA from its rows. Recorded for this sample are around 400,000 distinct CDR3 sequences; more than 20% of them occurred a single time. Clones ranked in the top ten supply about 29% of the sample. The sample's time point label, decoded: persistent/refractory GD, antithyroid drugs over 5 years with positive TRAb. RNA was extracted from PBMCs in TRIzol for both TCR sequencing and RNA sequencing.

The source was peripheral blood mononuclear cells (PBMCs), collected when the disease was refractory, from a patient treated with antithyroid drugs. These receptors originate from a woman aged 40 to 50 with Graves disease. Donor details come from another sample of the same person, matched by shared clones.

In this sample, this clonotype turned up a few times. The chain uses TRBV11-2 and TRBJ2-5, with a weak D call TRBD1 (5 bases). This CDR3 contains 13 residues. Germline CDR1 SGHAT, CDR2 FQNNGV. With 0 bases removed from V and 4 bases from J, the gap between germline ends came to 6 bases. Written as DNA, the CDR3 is TGTGCCAGCAGCTTAGATGACAGAGAGACCCAGTACTTC. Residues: CASSLDDRETQYF.

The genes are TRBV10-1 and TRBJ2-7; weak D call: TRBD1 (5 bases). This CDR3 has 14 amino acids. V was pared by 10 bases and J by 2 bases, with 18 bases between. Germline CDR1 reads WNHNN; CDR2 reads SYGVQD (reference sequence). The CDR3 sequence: CAINVVGVPYEQYF. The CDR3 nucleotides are TGCGCCATAAACGTGGTAGGGGTTCCCTACGAGCAGTACTTC.

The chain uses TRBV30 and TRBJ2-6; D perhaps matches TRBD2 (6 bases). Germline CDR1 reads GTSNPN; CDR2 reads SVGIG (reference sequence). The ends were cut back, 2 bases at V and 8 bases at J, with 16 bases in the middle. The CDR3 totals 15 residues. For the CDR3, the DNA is TGTGCCTGGAGTCCCCGGGGGTCGGGGACCAACGTCCTGACTTTC. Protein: CAWSPRGSGTNVLTF.

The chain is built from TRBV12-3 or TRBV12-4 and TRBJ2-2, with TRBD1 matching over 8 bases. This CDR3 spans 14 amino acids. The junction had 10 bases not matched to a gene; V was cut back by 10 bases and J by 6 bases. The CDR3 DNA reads TGTGCCACCCCGGGACAGGACGAGGCCGGGGAGCTGTTTTTT. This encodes CATPGQDEAGELFF.

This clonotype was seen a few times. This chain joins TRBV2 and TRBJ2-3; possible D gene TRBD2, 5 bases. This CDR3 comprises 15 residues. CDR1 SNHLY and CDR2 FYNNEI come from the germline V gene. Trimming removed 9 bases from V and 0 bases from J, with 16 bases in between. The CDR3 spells CARSFAGGSTDTQYF. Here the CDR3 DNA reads TGTGCCAGGAGTTTCGCGGGCGGAAGCACAGATACGCAGTATTTT.

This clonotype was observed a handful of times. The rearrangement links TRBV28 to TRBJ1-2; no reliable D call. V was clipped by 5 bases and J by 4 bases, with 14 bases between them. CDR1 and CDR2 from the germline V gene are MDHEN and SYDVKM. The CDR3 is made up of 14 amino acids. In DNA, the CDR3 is TGTGCCAGCAGTGTTCGAGGGAGGGTCTATGGCTACACCTTC. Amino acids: CASSVRGRVYGYTF.

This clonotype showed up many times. The CDR3 DNA sequence: TGTGCCAGCAGTCCGGGCCAATTGAGCGGGACCCAGTACTTC. This codes for CASSPGQLSGTQYF. The chain couples TRBV28 to TRBJ2-5, with D perhaps TRBD2 (5 bases). Germline V CDR1 and CDR2: MDHEN, SYDVKM. This CDR3 comprises 14 residues. V was pared by 5 bases and J by 7 bases, with 17 bases between.

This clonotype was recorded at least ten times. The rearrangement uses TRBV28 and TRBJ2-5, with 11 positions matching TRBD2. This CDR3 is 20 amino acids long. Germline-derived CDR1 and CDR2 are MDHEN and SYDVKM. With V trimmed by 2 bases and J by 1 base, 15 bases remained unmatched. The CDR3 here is CASSLPPLTSGNPLQETQYF. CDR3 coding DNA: TGTGCCAGCAGTTTACCCCCCTTGACTAGCGGGAACCCCCTCCAAGAGACCCAGTACTTC.

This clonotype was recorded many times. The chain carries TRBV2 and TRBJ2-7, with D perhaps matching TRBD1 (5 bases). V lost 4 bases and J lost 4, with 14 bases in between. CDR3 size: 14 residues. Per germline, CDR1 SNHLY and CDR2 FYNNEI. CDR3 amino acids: CASSGRRQQYEQYF. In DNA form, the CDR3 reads TGTGCCAGCAGTGGCCGGAGACAGCAGTACGAGCAGTACTTC. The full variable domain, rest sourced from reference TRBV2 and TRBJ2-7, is EPEVTQTPSHQVTQMGQEVILRCVPISNHLYFYWYRQILGQKVEFLVSFYNNEISEKSEIFDDQFSVERPDGSNFTLKIRSTKLEDSAMYFCASSGRRQQYEQYFGPGTRLTVT.

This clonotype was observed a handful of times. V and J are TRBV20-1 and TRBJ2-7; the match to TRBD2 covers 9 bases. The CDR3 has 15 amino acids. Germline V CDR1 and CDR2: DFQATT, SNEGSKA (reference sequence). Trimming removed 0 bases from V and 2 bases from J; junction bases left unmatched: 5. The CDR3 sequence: CSARDLLAGTYEQYF. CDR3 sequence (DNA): TGCAGTGCTAGAGATCTCCTAGCGGGGACCTACGAGCAGTACTTC.

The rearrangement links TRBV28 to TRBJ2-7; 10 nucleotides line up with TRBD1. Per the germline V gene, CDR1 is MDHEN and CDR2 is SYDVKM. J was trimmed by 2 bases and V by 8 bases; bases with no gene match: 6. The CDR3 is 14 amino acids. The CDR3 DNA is TGTGCCAGCGGCTTTGGGACAGGGGCCTACGAGCAGTACTTC. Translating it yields CASGFGTGAYEQYF.

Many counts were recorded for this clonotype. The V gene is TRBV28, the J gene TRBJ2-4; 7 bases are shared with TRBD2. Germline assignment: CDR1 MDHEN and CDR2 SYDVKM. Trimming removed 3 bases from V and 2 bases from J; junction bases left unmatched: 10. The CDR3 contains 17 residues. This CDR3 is CASSLFRGGETKNIQYF. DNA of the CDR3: TGTGCCAGCAGTTTGTTCCGGGGAGGGGAGACCAAAAACATTCAGTACTTC. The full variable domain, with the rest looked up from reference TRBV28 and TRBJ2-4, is DVKVTQSSRYLVKRTGEKVFLECVQDMDHENMFWYRQDPGLGLRLIYFSYDVKMKEKGDIPEGYSVSREKKERFSLILESASTNQTSMYLCASSLFRGGETKNIQYFGAGTRLSVL.

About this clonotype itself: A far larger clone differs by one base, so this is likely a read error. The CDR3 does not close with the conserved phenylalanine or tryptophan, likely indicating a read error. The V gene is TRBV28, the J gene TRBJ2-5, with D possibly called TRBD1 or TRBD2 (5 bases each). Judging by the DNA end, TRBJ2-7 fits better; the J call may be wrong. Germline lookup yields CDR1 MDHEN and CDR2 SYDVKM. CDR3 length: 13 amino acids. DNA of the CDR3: TGTGCCACGTCAGGGACCCCAGTTTACGAGCAGTACTTA. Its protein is CATSGTPVYEQYL.

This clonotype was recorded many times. CDR3 amino acids: CASSFRSQPQHF. CDR3 nucleotides: TGTGCCAGCAGTTTTAGAAGTCAGCCCCAGCATTTT. V and J are TRBV28 and TRBJ1-5; no definite D call. This CDR3 contains 12 residues. Trimming removed 3 bases from V and 6 bases from J, with 6 bases in between. The V gene's germline CDR1 is MDHEN and CDR2 SYDVKM. Combining the CDR3 with reference TRBV28 and TRBJ1-5 gives the whole variable domain DVKVTQSSRYLVKRTGEKVFLECVQDMDHENMFWYRQDPGLGLRLIYFSYDVKMKEKGDIPEGYSVSREKKERFSLILESASTNQTSMYLCASSFRSQPQHFGDGTRLSIL.

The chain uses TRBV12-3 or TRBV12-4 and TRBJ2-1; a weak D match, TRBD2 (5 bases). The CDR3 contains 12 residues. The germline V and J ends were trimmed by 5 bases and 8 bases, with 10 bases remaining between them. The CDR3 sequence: CASSLREYEQFF. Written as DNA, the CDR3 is TGTGCCAGCAGTCTAAGGGAGTATGAGCAGTTCTTC.

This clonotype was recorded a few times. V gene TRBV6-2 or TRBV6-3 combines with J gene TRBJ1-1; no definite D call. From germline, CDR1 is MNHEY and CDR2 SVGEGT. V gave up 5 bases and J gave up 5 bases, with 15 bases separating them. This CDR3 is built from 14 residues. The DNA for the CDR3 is TGTGCCAGCAGTCCCGGGTTAGCGGGGACTGAAGCTTTCTTT. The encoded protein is CASSPGLAGTEAFF.

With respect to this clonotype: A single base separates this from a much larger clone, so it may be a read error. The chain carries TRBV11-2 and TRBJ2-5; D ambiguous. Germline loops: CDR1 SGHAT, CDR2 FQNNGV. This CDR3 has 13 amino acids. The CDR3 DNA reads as TGTGCCAGCAGTTTCGACTTTGAAGAGCCCCAGTACTTC. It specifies CASSFDFEEPQYF.

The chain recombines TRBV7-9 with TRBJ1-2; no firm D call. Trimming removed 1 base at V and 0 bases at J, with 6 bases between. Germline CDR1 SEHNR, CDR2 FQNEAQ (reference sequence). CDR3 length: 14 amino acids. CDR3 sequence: CASSLGRANYGYTF. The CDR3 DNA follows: TGTGCCAGCAGCTTAGGAAGAGCTAACTATGGCTACACCTTC. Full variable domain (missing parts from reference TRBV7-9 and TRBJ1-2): DTGVSQNPRHKITKRGQNVTFRCDPISEHNRLYWYRQTLGQGPEFLTYFQNEAQLEKSRLLSDRFSAERPKGSFSTLEIQRTEQGDSAMYLCASSLGRANYGYTFGSGTRLTVV.

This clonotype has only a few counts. CDR3 protein: CSQLAGGYGRDEQYF. As DNA, the CDR3 is TGCAGTCAACTAGCGGGAGGCTACGGCCGGGACGAGCAGTACTTC. The gene calls are TRBV20-1 and TRBJ2-7; the match to TRBD2 covers 12 bases. Trimming at V came to 8 bases and at J to 5 bases, leaving 13 bases not matched to a gene. Looked up from germline, CDR1 is DFQATT and CDR2 is SNEGSKA (reference sequence). The CDR3 spans 15 residues.

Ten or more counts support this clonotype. CDR3: CSHLRQGMYYGYTF. The CDR3 nucleotides are TGCAGCCACCTTAGGCAGGGGATGTACTATGGCTACACCTTC. This rearrangement joins TRBV20-1 to TRBJ1-2, with D possibly being TRBD1 (6 bases). The CDR3 has 14 amino acids. The germline gives CDR1 DFQATT, CDR2 SNEGSKA (reference sequence).